This TCR beta chain was profiled in a study of early T cells in non-severe SARS-CoV-2 infection. Background on the study: Alpha and beta chains were unpaired, from unsorted whole-blood bulk RNA.

Individually, cDNA molecules had unique molecular identifiers attached to them. One entry per CDR3 protein, called by TCRdb with MiXCR from the 5' RACE reads. In the table there are under 95,000 distinct CDR3 sequences, about 15% of which are singletons. Study outcomes and limitations: CD4 and private specificities were missed by VDJdb matching, which favored anti-spike CD8 responses.

This clonotype was recorded a few times. Antigen specificity is unknown. Trimming left V 0 bases short and J 6 bases short, with 9 bases between. Germline values: CDR1 SGHVS, CDR2 FQNEAQ. The length of the CDR3 is 14 residues. This sequence originates from an adult who was a healthcare worker with PCR-confirmed SARS-CoV-2 infection or an uninfected control (not recorded which). The gene calls are TRBV7-8 and TRBJ2-1; perhaps TRBD1 as D (5 bases). Source material: whole blood. The chain's CDR3 is CASSLAPGFNEQFF. The CDR3 DNA reads as TGTGCCAGCAGCTTAGCCCCAGGGTTCAATGAGCAGTTCTTC.